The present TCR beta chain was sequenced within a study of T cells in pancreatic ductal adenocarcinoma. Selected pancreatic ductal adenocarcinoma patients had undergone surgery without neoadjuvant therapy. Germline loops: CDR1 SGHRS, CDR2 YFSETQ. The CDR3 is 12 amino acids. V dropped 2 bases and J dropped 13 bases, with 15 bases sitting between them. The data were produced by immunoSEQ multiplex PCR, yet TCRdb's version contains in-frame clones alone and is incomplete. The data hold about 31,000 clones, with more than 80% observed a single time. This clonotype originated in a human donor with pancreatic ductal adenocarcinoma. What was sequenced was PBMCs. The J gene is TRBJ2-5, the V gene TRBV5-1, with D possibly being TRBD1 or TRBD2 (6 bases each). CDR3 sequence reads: CASSFAGHPWYF. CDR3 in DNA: TGCGCCAGCAGCTTCGCGGGACACCCCTGGTACTTC.